The rows below give T cell receptor beta chains drawn from one sample of a study of shared clonotypes between healthy human individuals. The protocol was immunoSEQ multiplex PCR, while the TCRdb copy is restricted to in-frame clones and leaves out a portion. This table holds 800,000 to 950,000 clones, just over 95% found once. Source material: naive CD8+ T cells sorted from blood. The source is a man aged 25 to 40 in good health. The CDR3 runs from the conserved cysteine through the conserved F or W. A D gene is named only where the DNA matches it firmly. Size values are once, few and many counts, or a class for expanded clones, and some rows have none.

d_gene	v_gene	abundance	j_gene	CDR3aa	CDR3nt
NA	TRBV6-5	NA	TRBJ1-2	CASSPEQGDNYGYTF	TGTGCCAGCAGTCCCGAGCAGGGAGATAACTATGGCTACACCTTC
TRBD1	TRBV7-2	once	TRBJ1-2	CASSPRTGVYYGYTF	TGTGCCAGCAGCCCCCGGACAGGGGTCTACTATGGCTACACCTTC
TRBD2	TRBV5-4	NA	TRBJ2-1	CASSVSGSSYNEQFF	TGTGCCAGCAGCGTTAGCGGGAGCTCCTACAATGAGCAGTTCTTC
TRBD2	TRBV5-1	NA	TRBJ2-1	CASSPRPSGSIDEQFF	TGCGCCAGCAGCCCGCGCCCTAGCGGGAGTATTGATGAGCAGTTCTTC
NA	TRBV2	NA	TRBJ1-2	CASSGYEYNYGYTF	TGTGCCAGCAGTGGATATGAGTACAACTATGGCTACACCTTC
TRBD2	TRBV11-3	NA	TRBJ2-1	CASSSRSSGARSYNEQFF	TGTGCCAGCAGCTCTCGCTCTAGCGGAGCGCGCTCCTACAATGAGCAGTTCTTC
NA	TRBV29-1	NA	TRBJ2-2	CSAGGRPTGELFF	TGCAGCGCGGGGGGCCGGCCCACCGGGGAGCTGTTTTTT
NA	TRBV13	once	TRBJ1-5	CASSLRGQPQHF	TGTGCCAGCAGCCTCCGAGGCCAGCCCCAGCATTTT
TRBD2	TRBV7-9	NA	TRBJ2-3	CASRLIIAGGFTDTQYF	TGTGCCAGCAGATTGATTATAGCGGGAGGGTTCACAGATACGCAGTATTTT
NA	TRBV27	NA	TRBJ2-5	CASSLQGAVETQYF	TGTGCCAGCAGTTTACAAGGGGCCGTGGAGACCCAGTACTTC
TRBD2	TRBV15	NA	TRBJ2-7	CATSRTSGSSYEQYF	TGTGCCACCAGCAGGACTAGCGGGTCTTCCTACGAGCAGTACTTC
NA	TRBV18	NA	TRBJ1-1	CASSPGRGNTEAFF	TGTGCCAGCTCACCAGGGAGGGGGAACACTGAAGCTTTCTTT
TRBD2	TRBV7-6	NA	TRBJ2-7	CASSRDPGLAGGHEQYF	TGTGCCAGCAGCCGTGACCCTGGACTAGCGGGAGGCCACGAGCAGTACTTC
TRBD2	TRBV27	NA	TRBJ2-1	CASKMGLARLSSYNEQFF	TGTGCCAGCAAGATGGGACTAGCGCGATTGAGCTCCTACAATGAGCAGTTCTTC
NA	TRBV7-9	NA	TRBJ1-2	CASSYSGGTNYGYTF	TGTGCCAGCAGTTACTCCGGGGGCACCAACTATGGCTACACCTTC
NA	TRBV4-3	NA	TRBJ1-2	CASSEGRAYGYTF	TGCGCCAGCAGCGAAGGACGGGCCTATGGCTACACCTTC
TRBD1	TRBV7-2	NA	TRBJ2-3	CASSHRGPARDTQYF	TGTGCCAGCAGCCACAGGGGCCCAGCTAGAGATACGCAGTATTTT
NA	TRBV6-6	NA	TRBJ1-2	CASSYDRVRSAYGYTF	TGTGCCAGCAGTTACGATCGCGTCAGAAGTGCCTATGGCTACACCTTC
NA	TRBV19	NA	TRBJ1-5	CASSITRRARQPQHF	TGTGCCAGTAGTATAACAAGACGGGCGCGGCAGCCCCAGCATTTT
NA	TRBV28	NA	TRBJ2-7	CASSLVLTVSYEQYF	TGTGCCAGCAGTTTAGTCTTGACAGTATCCTACGAGCAGTACTTC
NA	TRBV28	few	TRBJ1-5	CASSDPLREINQPQHF	TGTGCCAGCAGCGACCCATTAAGGGAGATCAATCAGCCCCAGCATTTT
TRBD2	TRBV27	NA	TRBJ2-7	CASRSSSGNYEQYF	TGTGCCAGCAGATCTTCTAGCGGTAACTACGAGCAGTACTTC
NA	TRBV5-1	once	TRBJ1-4	CASSLEGGSTTNEKLFF	TGCGCCAGCAGCTTGGAAGGGGGTTCGACGACTAATGAAAAACTGTTTTTT
NA	TRBV5-1	NA	TRBJ2-1	CASSHSVGRESPYNEQFF	TGCGCCAGCAGCCACTCCGTTGGTCGAGAGTCCCCCTACAATGAGCAGTTCTTC
NA	TRBV30	NA	TRBJ1-3	CAWSATGIGSSGNTIYF	TGTGCCTGGAGTGCCACAGGGATAGGGAGCTCTGGAAACACCATATATTTT
TRBD1	TRBV5-4	NA	TRBJ1-1	CASSDQGARTEAFF	TGTGCCAGCAGCGACCAGGGGGCAAGGACTGAAGCTTTCTTT
NA	TRBV27	NA	TRBJ1-5	CASSLWGGNQPQHF	TGTGCCAGCAGTTTGTGGGGGGGCAATCAGCCCCAGCATTTT
TRBD1	TRBV11-2	once	TRBJ1-1	CASSSEGGPHTEAFF	TGTGCCAGCAGCTCGGAAGGGGGCCCCCACACTGAAGCTTTCTTT
NA	TRBV5-5	NA	TRBJ1-3	CASSSDYGNTIYF	TGTGCCAGCAGCTCGGACTACGGAAACACCATATATTTT
TRBD2	TRBV4-1	NA	TRBJ2-7	CASSQVMGGFYEQYF	TGCGCCAGCAGCCAAGTTATGGGGGGGTTCTACGAGCAGTACTTC
TRBD2	TRBV7-3	NA	TRBJ2-7	CASSLGLAGVNEQYF	TGTGCCAGCAGCTTAGGACTAGCGGGAGTGAACGAGCAGTACTTC
TRBD1	TRBV19	NA	TRBJ2-7	CASSPRTGGYEQYF	TGTGCCAGTAGTCCCCGGACAGGGGGCTACGAGCAGTACTTC
NA	TRBV11-2	few	TRBJ1-5	CASSQLGEQPQHF	TGTGCCAGCAGTCAATTGGGAGAACAGCCCCAGCATTTT
TRBD1	TRBV5-1	NA	TRBJ1-1	CASSPGQGRVNTEAFF	TGCGCCAGCAGCCCAGGACAGGGGAGGGTGAACACTGAAGCTTTCTTT
NA	TRBV18	NA	TRBJ2-7	CASSPDSYEQYF	TGTGCCAGCTCACCGGACTCCTACGAGCAGTACTTC
NA	TRBV10-3	NA	TRBJ2-7	CAISESSGAYEQYF	TGTGCCATCAGTGAGTCTTCAGGTGCCTACGAGCAGTACTTC
TRBD2	TRBV5-4	NA	TRBJ2-1	CASSLVGLAFHNEQFF	TGTGCCAGCAGCTTGGTGGGACTAGCGTTCCACAATGAGCAGTTCTTC
NA	TRBV18	NA	TRBJ2-5	CASSPVGGGLETQYF	TGTGCCAGCTCACCCGTCGGCGGGGGCCTTGAGACCCAGTACTTC
TRBD1	TRBV19	NA	TRBJ2-7	CASSPTGGPYEQYF	TGTGCCAGTAGTCCGACAGGGGGTCCATACGAGCAGTACTTC
NA	TRBV4-1	NA	TRBJ1-1	CASSPVTGSNTEAFF	TGCGCCAGCAGCCCTGTGACAGGCTCGAACACTGAAGCTTTCTTT
TRBD2	TRBV25-1	NA	TRBJ2-1	CASNLGWLAGPNNEQFF	TGTGCCAGCAATCTGGGTTGGCTAGCGGGACCTAACAATGAGCAGTTCTTC
TRBD1	TRBV7-2	once	TRBJ1-4	CASSFYGQGTEKLFF	TGTGCCAGCAGCTTTTATGGACAGGGGACTGAAAAACTGTTTTTT
TRBD2	TRBV28	NA	TRBJ2-3	CASSLYSGPRLLAGRTDTQYF	TGTGCCAGCAGTTTATACTCAGGACCGAGGCTACTAGCGGGAAGGACAGATACGCAGTATTTT
NA	TRBV11-2	NA	TRBJ2-1	CASSLANFVTSNEQFF	TGTGCCAGCAGCTTAGCGAATTTCGTGACTTCCAATGAGCAGTTCTTC
NA	TRBV2	NA	TRBJ2-7	CASSVLNVGSYEQYF	TGTGCCAGCAGTGTCCTCAACGTTGGGTCCTACGAGCAGTACTTC
TRBD2	TRBV13	NA	TRBJ2-1	CASSLGGLAGGYNEQFF	TGTGCCAGCAGCTTAGGCGGGCTAGCGGGAGGATACAATGAGCAGTTCTTC
NA	TRBV11-2	NA	TRBJ2-7	CASRFGGDEQYF	TGTGCCAGCAGATTCGGGGGCGACGAGCAGTACTTC
TRBD2	TRBV7-9	once	TRBJ2-3	CASSAPSGASTDTQYF	TGTGCCAGCAGCGCCCCTAGCGGGGCTAGCACAGATACGCAGTATTTT
NA	TRBV11-2	NA	TRBJ2-1	CASSLDIRSSYNEQFF	TGTGCCAGCAGCTTAGATATTCGGAGCTCCTACAATGAGCAGTTCTTC
NA	TRBV14	NA	TRBJ2-7	CASSQRGYHEQYF	TGTGCCAGCAGCCAGAGAGGGTACCACGAGCAGTACTTC
NA	TRBV18	NA	TRBJ2-1	CASSPPYNEQFF	TGTGCCAGCTCACCACCCTACAATGAGCAGTTCTTC
TRBD1	TRBV5-1	NA	TRBJ2-3	CASSFEDRATDTQYF	TGCGCCAGCAGCTTCGAGGACAGGGCCACAGATACGCAGTATTTT
NA	TRBV29-1	once	TRBJ1-1	CSVELLRAEAFF	TGCAGCGTTGAACTCCTTCGCGCTGAAGCTTTCTTT